Sequencing of this TCR beta chain was carried out in a study of cytomegalovirus exposure and HLA in healthy donors (dated by TCRdb to between 2016 and 2019). With regard to the full study: An earlier analysis of several hundred of the donors reported around 280 Gb of sequence data and about 120 million unique TCR beta sequences obtained from around 170 million T cells. Of the roughly 400 genotyped donors, approximately 83% fell in the genetic ancestry cluster associated with self-reported Caucasian donors. An earlier analysis of 587 of the donors used high-throughput TCR beta sequencing to judge whether each TCR beta V gene segment behaved as functional or pseudogenic. Rather than drawing on any new phenotypic data, the later analysis identified candidate immune exposures from TCR beta sequences and the way those sequences occurred across donors. The study aimed to test whether cataloging public T cell receptors could reveal signatures of past pathogen exposure. Approximately 300 gigabases of sequencing data and around 80 million unique TCR sequences made up an early release that covered fewer than 650 HLA-typed donors. Several DR-DQ haplotypes were handled as single units for association and clustering, since linkage in the cohort was strong. In addition to the first cohort of roughly 670 subjects, a separate validation cohort of about 120 different subjects was used. In a later genetic analysis, genome-wide SNP genotypes for about three fifths of the roughly 670 donors were used, and that subset was treated as a discovery cohort. Across around 400 genotyped donors of the cohort, an average of roughly 200,000 unique TCR beta nucleotide sequences per donor were sequenced, and around 19% of those sequences were non-productive. High-throughput TCR immunosequencing, statistical association of individual TCRs with disease status, and machine learning were combined to predict cytomegalovirus infection status. Donor age, sex, ethnicity and CMV serostatus were compiled alongside the repertoire data. The study profiled the T cell repertoires of about 640 subjects by immunosequencing and related them to cytomegalovirus serostatus. Class I and class II HLA loci were covered by the typing at four-digit resolution. In a later analysis, previously published TCR beta repertoires from about 670 donors were re-analyzed and high-resolution HLA genotyping was added so that TCR occurrence patterns could be studied. Every repertoire in the discovery cohort had been generated on one and the same sequencing platform. The number of typed donors differed by locus: 629-630 for A, B, C, DRB1 and DQB1; 522 for DQA1; some 610 for DPA1; and roughly 490 for DPB1. The full study reports these points: Presence/absence analyses assumed roughly uniform sequencing depth across donors, an assumption that may not hold. Cytomegalovirus status was reported to be diagnosed by the classifier with high specificity and sensitivity in both the original and validation cohorts. Only TCR beta chains were sequenced in this cohort, and the absence of alpha or paired-chain data limited detectable features. When HLA alleles, especially DR and DQ, strongly co-occurred, TCR associations were difficult to assign to individual alleles. Some IMGT-functional V segments, including TRBV6-2 and TRBV6-3, could not be distinguished by the 87-base-pair reads and were therefore excluded. Linkage disequilibrium might explain the correlated functional status among segregating V segments, but an unknown experimental factor could not be ruled out. A later analysis found that TCR association rates varied across HLA loci, with DRB1 alleles showing the most associated TCRs and HLA-C alleles the fewest. According to a later analysis, most CMV-associated TCR beta chains appeared to be HLA-restricted, and the HLA associations seemed to be driven largely by CMV exposure. Compared with equally common non-associated chains, HLA-associated TCR beta chains in a later analysis were more clonally expanded and had lower generation probabilities. A few of the identified cytomegalovirus-associated TCR beta chains were confirmed in vitro to be specific for cytomegalovirus antigens. It was suggested by the authors that the approach could potentially be generalized to other disease states and immunological phenotypes. In a later genetic analysis, fewer N-insertions in productive TCRs were reported among donors in an Asian-associated ancestry cluster than the roughly 700-donor mean. V-gene and J-gene trimming of TCR beta chains was associated with a missense DCLRE1C variant in a later genetic analysis, and the association was replicated in an independent cohort. The study listed 150 to 200 TCR beta chains as associated with cytomegalovirus. A later analysis associated approximately 17,000 TCR beta sequences with specific HLA alleles at a false discovery rate of 0.05. A further reported finding was that TCR beta sequences accurately predicted the HLA-A and HLA-B alleles for most subjects in the first cohort. The only immune exposure information available for the cohort was CMV serostatus. In an earlier analysis of approximately 590 of the donors, most TCR beta V segments appeared in productive rearrangements about 90% or about 30% of the time, broadly matching IMGT annotations. Because HLA typing was missing for some donors at each locus, association tests included only the typed subset. In a later analysis, several top co-occurrence clusters were reported to appear linked to parvovirus B19, influenza, CMV and Epstein-Barr virus. The earlier analysis of a few hundred of the donors excluded seventeen rarely observed V segments, including chromosome 9 orphons, because counts were too low. Most TCR sequences were observed very rarely across donors, whereas some public TCRs were present in many individuals. A cluster of highly shared sequence variants was judged likely to represent a technical artifact of the sequencing pipeline.

Libraries were built with the immunoSEQ multiplex PCR assay. A mixture of 60 forward primers for TCR Vbeta segments and 13 reverse primers for TCR Jbeta segments was used in the multiplex PCR. Amplification of the CDR3 region of rearranged TCR beta genes was performed with a multiplex PCR assay on genomic DNA. The Illumina HiSeq System was used to sequence the amplified TCR beta libraries as 87-base-pair reads. As for the authors' bioinformatics: Across the roughly 700 repertoires, a later analysis counted approximately 83 million unique TCR beta chains, around 10 million of which were shared by at least two donors. To remove PCR and sequencing errors, raw reads were error-corrected and collapsed into unique sequences using a nearest-neighbor algorithm that merged closely related sequences. Alignment of CDR3 sequences to IMGT reference sequences was used to assign V, D and J gene segments. For a sequence to be retained, a match of at least six nucleotides was required to both a V gene segment and a J gene segment. Rearrangements were classified as productive when the CDR3 lacked stop codons and remained in frame with V and J, and all other rearrangements were classified as non-productive. CDR3 was defined by IMGT convention, running from the second conserved V-encoded cysteine to the conserved J-encoded phenylalanine. The earlier analysis of approximately 590 of the donors excluded any sequence lacking an unambiguous match to a single V gene segment. In an earlier analysis of several hundred of the donors, a V segment was called functional when productive rearrangements were above 56.7%, and segregating when the standard deviation between donors exceeded 5%. A statistical classification framework was built for diagnosing cytomegalovirus status from the catalog of TCR beta chain sequences. V and J gene assignment, in a later analysis, came from comparing TCR nucleotide sequences with IMGT/GENE-DB human TR gene sequences. In a later analysis, CDR3 sequences and most-parsimonious VDJ recombination scenarios were assigned using the TCRdist pipeline. In a later analysis, every TCR beta chain was defined by the combination of its CDR3 amino acid sequence and its V-gene family, and reads without a unique V-gene family were dropped. As a way to deal with suspected cross-contamination and a sequencing artifact, a later analysis dropped under 600 nucleotide sequences that were highly shared and had low generation probability. In a later analysis, a clonal expansion index was calculated for each public chain from normalized within-repertoire ranks of inferred template counts. Generation probabilities in a later analysis came from a VDJ recombination model fitted to out-of-frame rearrangements, and those results were checked against IGoR. Hypergeometric tests were used in a later analysis to score TCR-TCR, TCR-HLA and TCR-CMV co-occurrence, with a repertoire-size bias correction applied to the TCR pairs. A later analysis estimated false discovery rates by permuting HLA or CMV assignments 20 times. A later analysis grouped co-occurring TCRs with DBSCAN, adding TCRdist sequence similarity when clustering within HLA-allele-positive subsets. For co-occurrence clustering, repertoires with fewer than 30,000 or more than 120,000 public chains were excluded, along with about five repertoires with anomalous nucleotide sharing. Drawn from immuneACCESS, this table holds only the in-frame rearrangements with V and J called that TCRdb kept. Clones are partly lost; checked studies trace under half to an unresolved V gene and leave the rest unexplained. V, J and clone size reflect that table, while D and trimming were determined from the DNA. The sample table shows approximately 290,000 clones, and about four fifths are seen once. The ten largest clones capture less than 0.4% of the sample.

The germline V end is reduced by 4 bases and the J end by 0 bases; junction bases left unmatched: 10. CDR3 length: 18 amino acids, cysteine to phenylalanine. Left in the record is the CDR3 DNA by itself, 54 bases read in frame from the first base. The CDR1 and CDR2 encoded by the germline V gene (reference sequence) are SGHKS and YYEKEE. The cohort comprised approximately 700 healthy bone marrow donors. At the time of sampling, every cohort member was nominally healthy, though immune exposures that went unrecorded were likely present. The donor tested CMV seronegative, placing the donor among the approximately 360 seronegative members of the cohort. A peripheral blood sample was provided by each donor, and peripheral blood mononuclear cells were used for TCR beta sequencing. Genomic DNA was extracted from the blood cell samples with the Qiagen DNeasy Blood Extraction Kit. The sample holds a few counts of this clone. Its antigen is not yet known. Base qualities are not provided; no much larger clone lies one nucleotide away.

The sample consisted of PBMCs. This sequence uses TRBV5-5 and TRBJ2-6, and 7 junctional nucleotides match TRBD1. The receptor was derived from a girl aged 2 to 9 in good health and CMV-seronegative. This receptor carries the CDR3 CASSPWTGGGSGANVLTF. The nucleotide sequence is given as TGTGCCAGCAGCCCTTGGACAGGTGGAGGCTCTGGGGCCAACGTCCTGACTTTC.